Here is one TCR beta chain with its context. Its antigen is unidentified. The protocol was immunoSEQ multiplex PCR, while the TCRdb copy is restricted to in-frame clones and leaves out a portion. The profile shows about 110,000 clones, 80% to 95% of them singletons. This CDR3 has 13 amino acids. Trimming took off 1 base at V and 2 bases at J, with 9 bases between the two ends. Germline CDR1 GTSNPN, CDR2 SVGIG (reference sequence). This record comes from a study of OX40 agonist ivuxolimab in advanced cancers. Findings and limits, study-wide: Both blood CD4+ and CD8+ T cells showed clonal growth by week 6 at 0.1 to 3.0 mg/kg. CD8+ T cells (on average) carried more expanded clones than CD4+ T cells.

Patients who had autoimmune disease history or got systemic immunosuppression were left out. The gene calls are TRBV30 and TRBJ2-7; D ambiguous. This sample comprised CD4+ or CD8+ T cells sorted from blood, obtained in a trial of the OX40 agonist ivuxolimab. The receptor was isolated from an adult with an advanced solid tumor such as melanoma, head and neck, liver or kidney cancer. The CDR3 loop reads CAWSGAVAYEQYF. Here the CDR3 DNA reads TGTGCCTGGAGTGGTGCCGTAGCCTACGAGCAGTACTTC.